These 30 T cell receptor beta chains originate from one sample sequenced in a study of CD8+ T cells in alopecia areata. Following RNA extraction, reverse transcription yielded cDNA that acted as the sequencing template. Sequenced by immunoSEQ multiplex PCR; TCRdb stores in-frame clones only, minus some. In the table there are under 250,000 clones, 57% of which are singletons. Sequenced here: CD4+ T cells sorted from blood, sampled at week 0. The origin of the receptors is a human donor with alopecia areata.

V is TRBV7-9 and J is TRBJ2-1, with D unclear. Germline loops: CDR1 SEHNR, CDR2 FQNEAQ (reference sequence). CDR3 length: 17 amino acids. Trimming shortened V by 0 bases and J by 0 bases, and 12 bases separated the two germline ends. The CDR3 bases are TGTGCCAGCAGCTTAGCCGGTGCGGTTTACTCCTACAATGAGCAGTTCTTC. Encoded protein: CASSLAGAVYSYNEQFF.

This sequence joins TRBV11-2 and TRBJ2-7; tentatively, D is TRBD1 or TRBD2 (5 bases each). There are 15 residues in the CDR3. Trimming removed 6 bases at V and 0 bases at J, with 15 bases between. Germline CDR1 is SGHAT and CDR2 is FQNNGV. The CDR3 bases are TGTGCCAGCAGTTATTGGGTCGGGACCTCCTACGAGCAGTACTTC. Translated, it gives CASSYWVGTSYEQYF.

This sequence joins TRBV6-1 and TRBJ2-5; 9 bases map to TRBD1. This CDR3 is built from 16 residues. CDR1 and CDR2 from the germline V gene are MNHNS and SASEGT. J gave up 1 base and V 3 bases, and 6 bases lay outside the gene matches. CDR3 protein: CASSDPYRGPQETQYF. The CDR3 DNA is TGTGCCAGCAGTGACCCCTACAGGGGGCCCCAAGAGACCCAGTACTTC.

The chain combines TRBV27 with TRBJ2-1, with D possibly matching TRBD2 (6 bases). The CDR3 consists of 14 residues. Germline assignment: CDR1 MNHEY and CDR2 SMNVEV (reference sequence). Trimming stripped 6 bases from V and 2 bases from J, with 11 bases between. The CDR3 DNA is TGTGCCAGCAGGGTGACTAGAACCTACAATGAGCAGTTCTTC. Its protein product is CASRVTRTYNEQFF.

This chain joins TRBV20-1 and TRBJ2-7, with D unresolved. Germline-derived CDR1 and CDR2 are DFQATT and SNEGSKA (reference sequence). The CDR3 has 11 residues. V was cut by 4 bases and J by 2 bases, with 6 bases left in between. The CDR3 loop reads CSAKGTYEQYF. CDR3 DNA sequence: TGCAGTGCTAAAGGGACCTACGAGCAGTACTTC.

The chain has TRBV11-2 and TRBJ2-1, with D perhaps being TRBD1 or TRBD2 (5 bases each). Per germline, CDR1 SGHAT and CDR2 FQNNGV. The CDR3 has 16 residues. Trimming shortened V by 5 bases and J by 3 bases, and 17 bases separated the two germline ends. CDR3 nucleotides: TGTGCCAGCAGCCCCCGGGCAGGGACCAACTACAATGAGCAGTTCTTC. As protein: CASSPRAGTNYNEQFF.

The V and J genes are TRBV30 and TRBJ2-7, with TRBD2 as a possible D gene (5 bases). Germline CDR1 is GTSNPN and CDR2 is SVGIG (reference sequence). The CDR3 totals 14 residues. V lost 1 base and J lost 6, with 16 bases in between. The CDR3, as DNA: TGTGCCTGGAGTGGAGGACTGTTTTCGACCGAGCAGTACTTC. Its protein is CAWSGGLFSTEQYF.

This clone was seen only once. The genes are TRBV25-1 and TRBJ2-3; D uncertain. CDR3 length: 13 residues. V dropped 5 bases and J dropped 7 bases, with 13 bases sitting between them. Germline loops: CDR1 MGHDK, CDR2 SYGVNS. CDR3: CASSLLNSHTQYF. The DNA for the CDR3 is TGTGCCAGCAGTCTGCTTAACAGTCATACGCAGTATTTT.

The sample holds one count of this clone. The chain recombines TRBV14 with TRBJ2-7, with a weak D call TRBD2 (5 bases). Germline V gene data show CDR1 as SGHDN and CDR2 as FVKESK. The CDR3 sequence is 16 residues long. Between the trimmed V and J ends, which lost 4 bases and 4 bases, there was a span of 20 bases. The CDR3 nucleotides read TGTGCCAGCAGCCCTGCTGAGGGTGCGCCCCTTTACGAGCAGTACTTC. Protein sequence: CASSPAEGAPLYEQYF.

The chain carries TRBV5-1 and TRBJ1-4; D unclear. V lost 2 bases to trimming and J lost 7 bases, with 12 bases between them. The CDR3 contains 14 residues. Germline V gene sequence: CDR1 SGHRS, CDR2 YFSETQ. DNA of the CDR3: TGCGCCAGCAGCTTAACAGACCGACCTGAAAAACTGTTTTTT. This translates into CASSLTDRPEKLFF.

This sequence joins TRBV4-3 and TRBJ2-7; TRBD1 aligns across 10 bases. CDR1 and CDR2 from the germline V gene are LGHNA and YSLEER. J gave up 6 bases and V 2 bases, and 4 bases lay outside the gene matches. The CDR3 covers 14 residues. In DNA form, the CDR3 reads TGCGCCAGCAGCCAAATTGGGACAGGGGCCGAGCAGTACTTC. Protein sequence: CASSQIGTGAEQYF.

V gene TRBV9 combines with J gene TRBJ2-1, with 8 bases lining up with TRBD2. Germline loops: CDR1 SGDLS, CDR2 YYNGEE. Trimming removed 3 bases from V and 3 bases from J; junction bases left unmatched: 8. The CDR3 consists of 16 residues. The CDR3 region is CASSEPKLAGYNEQFF. CDR3 in DNA: TGTGCCAGCAGCGAGCCTAAGCTAGCGGGCTACAATGAGCAGTTCTTC.

This clone was seen a few times. The V call is TRBV12-5, the J call TRBJ2-7; TRBD1 agrees at 7 bases. The CDR3 has 13 residues. Germline V CDR1 and CDR2: LGHNT, FRNRAP. V shed 5 bases and J 4 bases; nucleotides not matched to a gene: 5. The CDR3 is CASGPQTGYEQYF. The DNA for the CDR3 is TGTGCTAGTGGTCCCCAGACAGGGTACGAGCAGTACTTC.

The chain is built from TRBV29-1 and TRBJ1-1, with D hard to call. Between the trimmed V and J ends, which lost 5 bases and 1 base, there was a span of 5 bases. The CDR3 loop spans 11 amino acids. From germline, CDR1 is SQVTM and CDR2 ANQGSEA. CDR3 sequence: CSVQRNTEAFF. The CDR3 region has the DNA TGCAGCGTTCAAAGGAACACTGAAGCTTTCTTT.

V usage is TRBV5-6 and J usage is TRBJ1-4; maybe TRBD1 (5 bases). This CDR3 comprises 19 residues. Germline lookup yields CDR1 SGHDT and CDR2 YYEEEE. V was trimmed by 2 bases and J by 2 bases, leaving 22 bases between them. The CDR3 DNA reads as TGTGCCAGCAGCTTTACATACCGGGACTGGGAAATTACTAATGAAAAACTGTTTTTT. Encoded protein: CASSFTYRDWEITNEKLFF. Based on the CDR3 plus reference TRBV5-6 and TRBJ1-4, the full variable domain is DAGVTQSPTHLIKTRGQQVTLRCSPKSGHDTVSWYQQALGQGPQFIFQYYEEEERQRGNFPDRFSGHQFPNYSSELNVNALLLGDSALYLCASSFTYRDWEITNEKLFFGSGTQLSVL.

This chain joins TRBV5-6 and TRBJ2-1; 10 bases fit TRBD1. Trimming took 4 bases from V and 6 from J; bases not matched to a gene: 7. The CDR3 is 15 amino acids. Germline CDR1 is SGHDT and CDR2 is YYEEEE. The chain's CDR3 is CASSLPGQGTNEQFF. CDR3 bases: TGTGCCAGCAGCCTTCCGGGACAGGGGACCAATGAGCAGTTCTTC.

The chain links TRBV9 to TRBJ1-4; weak D call: TRBD1 (5 bases). CDR1 and CDR2 from the germline V gene are SGDLS and YYNGEE. V shed 3 bases and J shed 6 bases, with 9 bases lying between them. The CDR3 runs 13 residues. The CDR3 loop reads CASSAGTHEKLFF. DNA of the CDR3: TGTGCCAGCAGCGCCGGGACCCATGAAAAACTGTTTTTT.

On this clone: Other nucleotide sequences from this sample produce the same CDR3. The V and J genes are TRBV14 and TRBJ1-1; D unclear. The CDR3 is 14 residues long. Germline CDR1 is SGHDN and CDR2 is FVKESK. Trimming took off 1 base at V and 1 base at J, with 7 bases between the two ends. CDR3 in amino acids: CASSQVGGNTEAFF. CDR3 DNA sequence: TGTGCCAGCAGCCAAGTCGGAGGGAACACTGAAGCTTTCTTT.

This clone showed up just a few times. The J gene is TRBJ2-7, the V gene TRBV5-6; 12 nucleotides match TRBD2. Germline trimming cut 4 bases from V and 4 bases from J; bases unmatched to any gene: 0. Germline V gene data show CDR1 as SGHDT and CDR2 as YYEEEE. The CDR3 totals 13 residues. CDR3: CASSGLAGYEQYF. In DNA form, the CDR3 reads TGTGCCAGCAGCGGACTAGCGGGGTACGAGCAGTACTTC.

The V and J genes are TRBV5-1 and TRBJ2-7, with TRBD1 as a possible D gene (6 bases). The CDR3 runs 16 residues. V was cut by 4 bases and J by 4 bases, with 21 bases left in between. Germline V gene data show CDR1 as SGHRS and CDR2 as YFSETQ. The CDR3 coding sequence is TGCGCCAGCAGCAATGCCCCAGGGGAGCGTGGGTACGAGCAGTACTTC. Translated: CASSNAPGERGYEQYF.

The chain employs TRBV6-6 and TRBJ1-2; D is undetermined. V was trimmed by 0 bases and J by 3 bases, leaving 5 bases between them. The CDR3 is made up of 13 amino acids. Germline CDR1 is MNHNY and CDR2 is SVGAGI (reference sequence). The CDR3 loop is CASSYSPHYGYTF. As DNA, the CDR3 is TGTGCCAGCAGTTACTCCCCCCACTATGGCTACACCTTC.

This sequence joins TRBV25-1 and TRBJ2-2; tentatively, D is TRBD2 (5 bases). Trimming removed 6 bases from V and 7 bases from J, with 6 bases in between. Germline CDR1 is MGHDK and CDR2 is SYGVNS. This CDR3 has 11 amino acids. CDR3 protein: CASRAGGELFF. Written as DNA, the CDR3 is TGTGCCAGCAGGGCGGGCGGGGAGCTGTTTTTT.

V usage is TRBV5-4 and J usage is TRBJ2-1; D uncertain. Trimming shortened V by 4 bases and J by 8 bases, and 13 bases separated the two germline ends. The CDR3 loop spans 13 amino acids. Germline CDR1 is SGHNT and CDR2 is YYREEE (reference sequence). DNA of the CDR3: TGTGCCAGCAGCCCGGCCCCGCACGATGAGCAGTTCTTC. Translation gives CASSPAPHDEQFF. Looking up the rest from reference TRBV5-4 and TRBJ2-1 gives the full variable domain: ETGVTQSPTHLIKTRGQQVTLRCSSQSGHNTVSWYQQALGQGPQFIFQYYREEENGRGNFPPRFSGLQFPNYSSELNVNALELDDSALYLCASSPAPHDEQFFGPGTRLTVL.

The chain joins TRBV30 to TRBJ2-3; maybe TRBD1 (5 bases). CDR1 is GTSNPN and CDR2 is SVGIG in the germline V gene (reference sequence). Between the trimmed V and J ends, which lost 4 bases and 3 bases, there was a span of 17 bases. The CDR3 sequence is 15 residues long. The DNA of the CDR3 is TGTGCCTGGACCAACCAAGGGGTCGGGACAGATACGCAGTATTTT. Translating it yields CAWTNQGVGTDTQYF.

The rearrangement joins TRBV6-6 to TRBJ2-1, with 11 bases aligning to TRBD2. The V gene's germline CDR1 is MNHNY and CDR2 SVGAGI (reference sequence). With 6 bases clipped from V and 7 bases from J, the junction kept 5 bases outside the gene matches. This CDR3 is 14 amino acids long. Written as DNA, the CDR3 is TGTGCCAGCAGGGGGACTAGCGGCGGAAATGAGCAGTTCTTC. Its translation is CASRGTSGGNEQFF.

The V and J genes are TRBV5-4 and TRBJ2-3; a possible D gene is TRBD2 (5 bases). The length of the CDR3 is 13 residues. Germline-derived CDR1 and CDR2 are SGHNT and YYREEE (reference sequence). Trimming removed 4 bases at V and 5 bases at J, with 11 bases between. The DNA of the CDR3 is TGTGCCAGCAGCGGGCGGGTTGGAGATACGCAGTATTTT. Translating it yields CASSGRVGDTQYF. The variable domain in full, with the rest retrieved from reference TRBV5-4 and TRBJ2-3, is ETGVTQSPTHLIKTRGQQVTLRCSSQSGHNTVSWYQQALGQGPQFIFQYYREEENGRGNFPPRFSGLQFPNYSSELNVNALELDDSALYLCASSGRVGDTQYFGPGTRLTVL.

The chain links TRBV27 to TRBJ1-1; D perhaps matches TRBD1 (5 bases). V was pared by 2 bases and J by 0 bases, with 10 bases between. Germline CDR1 reads MNHEY; CDR2 reads SMNVEV (reference sequence). This CDR3 is built from 15 residues. This chain's CDR3 is CASSLTGTVNTEAFF. CDR3 in DNA: TGTGCCAGCAGTTTAACCGGGACGGTGAACACTGAAGCTTTCTTT.

A few counts support this clone. The chain is built from TRBV11-2 and TRBJ2-3; perhaps TRBD2 as D (5 bases). Germline assignment: CDR1 SGHAT and CDR2 FQNNGV. This CDR3 spans 17 amino acids. With 5 bases removed from V and 2 bases from J, the gap between germline ends came to 20 bases. CDR3: CASSPSIGDLNTDTQYF. The CDR3 region has the DNA TGTGCCAGCAGCCCCTCCATCGGGGATTTAAACACAGATACGCAGTATTTT.

This clone was found a few times. CDR3 nucleotide sequence: TGTGCATCGGACAGGGAAAATGAAAAACTGTTTTTT. Residues: CASDRENEKLFF. The chain is built from TRBV30 and TRBJ1-4; 8 nucleotides agree with TRBD1. In germline, CDR1 is GTSNPN, CDR2 SVGIG (reference sequence). The CDR3 is made up of 12 amino acids. Full variable domain (rest looked up from reference TRBV30 and TRBJ1-4): SQTIHQWPATLVQPVGSPLSLECTVEGTSNPNLYWYRQAAGRGLQLLFYSVGIGQISSEVPQNLSASRPQDRQFILSSKKLLLSDSGFYLCASDRENEKLFFGSGTQLSVL.

This chain joins TRBV15 and TRBJ2-7; D is uncertain. This CDR3 has 14 residues. CDR1 is LNHNV and CDR2 is YYDKDF in the germline V gene (reference sequence). V lost 1 base, J lost 7 bases, and 14 bases lay in between. CDR3 protein: CATSRAMEEPEQYF. The CDR3 DNA sequence: TGTGCCACCAGCAGAGCTATGGAAGAACCTGAGCAGTACTTC.